This TCR beta chain was captured by sequencing in a study of human T cells and chemical hapten exposure. Sample time point: patch test 1, 2 weeks after DPC sensitization. Treatment given: therapeutic diphenylcyclopropenone sensitization with weekly scalp DPC. Each patch test followed a blood draw. Study observations and caveats: The study found that PT1 expanded TCR counts correlated positively with patch test score.

This CDR3 region has 12 residues. Germline assignment: CDR1 LGHNT and CDR2 FRNRAP. Trimming removed 5 bases at V and 5 bases at J, with 9 bases between. TCRdb used MiXCR to reprocess the RACE reads, holding one entry per CDR3 protein. The sample contains around 150,000 distinct CDR3 sequences, roughly 15% of which appear only once. In the case of this clonotype: Its antigen is unidentified.

The receptor's source is a woman between 25 and 40 years old with alopecia areata. Some clones in this sample may be carry-over from other donors' samples. The sequenced sample was whole blood, obtained in connection with sensitization to the hapten diphenylcyclopropenone (DPC). The chain joins TRBV12-5 to TRBJ1-1, with no clear D. CDR3 DNA: TGTGCTAGTGGTGATGTAGGGACTGAAGCTTTCTTT. Translating it yields CASGDVGTEAFF.